Sequencing of this TCR beta chain was carried out in a study of T cells expressing NK-cell markers. For the study at large: There were seven HCMV-seropositive donors and one seronegative donor among the eight sequenced.

General study findings and limits: HCMV specificity of expanded NKG2C+ T cell clones remained unclear. In about 6 donors, dominant NKG2C+ clonotypes were roughly 1.0-7.0% of CD8+ T cells.

Concerning this clonotype: Antigen: not known.

TCRdb reprocessed the 5' RACE reads and stores each CDR3 protein as one record, lacking DNA. The listing contains 550,000 to 600,000 distinct CDR3 sequences. The sample consisted of blood T cells: a sorted CD56 or NKG2C T cell subset, CD4+ or CD8+ T cells, or bulk PBMC T cells (not recorded which). The sequence came from a man aged 18 to 30 in good health.

CDR3 protein: CASSSRGFNSPLHF. The V gene is TRBV27, the J gene TRBJ1-6; without DNA, the TCRdb call of TRBD1 cannot be checked. The CDR3 runs 14 residues. Germline CDR1 is MNHEY and CDR2 is SMNVEV (reference sequence).